One sample yielded the 29 T cell receptor beta chains listed below, sequenced in a study of blood T cell repertoires in COVID-19. Generated by immunoSEQ multiplex PCR, the TCRdb table keeps only in-frame clones and is missing some. The table lists a few hundred thousand clones, around four fifths of them singletons. The sample taken for sequencing was peripheral blood. These receptor sequences come from a woman older than 75 with COVID-19, enrolled during active disease.

The CDR3 protein is CASSLDRGGRTEAFF. The CDR3 DNA follows: TGTGCCAGCAGTCTGGACAGGGGCGGTCGGACTGAAGCTTTCTTT. The rearrangement joins TRBV6-4 to TRBJ1-1, with 9 nucleotides matching TRBD1. After removal of 5 bases from V and 5 bases from J, the junction contained 9 bases not matched to a gene. Looked up from germline, CDR1 is MRHNA and CDR2 is SNTAGT. The CDR3 loop spans 15 amino acids.

This rearrangement joins TRBV6-5 to TRBJ2-7; 7 positions agree with TRBD2. The CDR3 is made up of 15 amino acids. Trimming cost V 7 bases and J 2 bases; bases outside gene matches: 11. Germline V gene sequence: CDR1 MNHEY, CDR2 SVGAGI. The CDR3 region is CASMGDSGGTYEQYV. The CDR3 coding sequence is TGTGCCAGCATGGGTGATTCGGGGGGAACCTACGAGCAGTACGTC.

The chain employs TRBV3-1 (or the pseudogene TRBV3-2) and TRBJ2-1; the match to TRBD2 covers 10 bases. Looked up from germline, CDR1 is LGHDT and CDR2 is YNNKEL (reference sequence). Trimming took 5 bases from V and 5 from J; bases not matched to a gene: 6. The CDR3 has 15 residues. CDR3 residues: CASSARTSGNNEQFF. The CDR3 nucleotides are TGTGCCAGCAGCGCCCGGACTAGCGGAAACAATGAGCAGTTCTTC.

V gene TRBV7-9 combines with J gene TRBJ1-6; 8 bases align to TRBD1. Germline assignment: CDR1 SEHNR and CDR2 FQNEAQ (reference sequence). The CDR3 is 13 residues long. Unmatched junction bases numbered 3, after V lost 5 bases and J lost 9 bases. DNA for the CDR3: TGTGCCAGCAGCGGGGACAGGTCTTCACCCCTCCACTTT. Amino acid sequence: CASSGDRSSPLHF.

The V call is TRBV3-1 (or the pseudogene TRBV3-2), the J call TRBJ1-2; D not resolved. With 7 bases removed from V and 8 bases from J, the gap between germline ends came to 11 bases. This CDR3 has 11 amino acids. Germline-derived CDR1 and CDR2 are LGHDT and YNNKEL (reference sequence). DNA for the CDR3: TGTGCCAGCACCTCAGGCGGGGGCTACACCTTC. Amino acid sequence: CASTSGGGYTF.

The V and J genes are TRBV12-3 or TRBV12-4 and TRBJ2-1; 7 bases match TRBD1. The length of the CDR3 is 13 residues. V was clipped by 5 bases and J by 6 bases; unmatched bases: 4. The CDR3 loop is CASSLPGGNEQFF. CDR3 bases: TGTGCCAGCAGTCTTCCAGGGGGCAATGAGCAGTTCTTC.

This clone was counted a single time. This chain joins TRBV5-6 and TRBJ2-3, with D tentatively TRBD2 (6 bases). Trimming removed 4 bases from V and 0 bases from J, with 12 bases in between. The CDR3 has 15 residues. Per the germline V gene, CDR1 is SGHDT and CDR2 is YYEEEE. CDR3 coding DNA: TGTGCCAGCAGCCCCGGGGGTGCTAGCACAGATACGCAGTATTTT. Translation: CASSPGGASTDTQYF.

The chain carries TRBV6-5 and TRBJ2-5; D call uncertain. CDR3 length: 11 amino acids. Germline V gene sequence: CDR1 MNHEY, CDR2 SVGAGI. The ends were cut back, 10 bases at V and 4 bases at J, with 10 bases in the middle. As DNA, the CDR3 is TGTGCCACCCAGAACCTAGAGACCCAGTACTTC. Protein: CATQNLETQYF.

The V call is TRBV28, the J call TRBJ1-2; maybe TRBD1 (6 bases). The CDR3 has 15 amino acids. V lost 4 bases and J lost 2, with 14 bases in between. Per germline, CDR1 MDHEN and CDR2 SYDVKM. CDR3 coding DNA: TGTGCCAGCAGTTCCGGGGAGGGGGGAAACTATGGCTACACCTTC. Encoded protein: CASSSGEGGNYGYTF.

The chain employs TRBV6-5 and TRBJ2-7, with 7 bases aligning to TRBD1. Germline values: CDR1 MNHEY, CDR2 SVGAGI. The CDR3 spans 12 residues. Written as DNA, the CDR3 is TGTGCAAGGGGGCGCCGGTCCTACGAGCAGTACGTC. Protein: CARGRRSYEQYV.

This chain links TRBV5-1 with TRBJ2-1, with TRBD2 matching over 7 bases. This CDR3 is built from 15 residues. The junction had 5 bases not matched to a gene; V was cut back by 0 bases and J by 5 bases. CDR1 and CDR2 from the germline V gene are SGHRS and YFSETQ. The CDR3 DNA sequence: TGCGCCAGCAGCTTGGTTGCGGGAGTAAACAATGAGCAGTTCTTC. It codes for CASSLVAGVNNEQFF. The full variable domain, rest sourced from reference TRBV5-1 and TRBJ2-1, is KAGVTQTPRYLIKTRGQQVTLSCSPISGHRSVSWYQQTPGQGLQFLFEYFSETQRNKGNFPGRFSGRQFSNSRSEMNVSTLELGDSALYLCASSLVAGVNNEQFFGPGTRLTVL.

V is TRBV6-5 and J is TRBJ1-1; D might be TRBD1 (6 bases). The CDR3 runs 15 residues. With 2 bases removed from V and 6 bases from J, the gap between germline ends came to 16 bases. Per the germline V gene, CDR1 is MNHEY and CDR2 is SVGAGI. The CDR3 region has the DNA TGTGCCAGCAGTTACCACAGGGTTCCCGTCTCTGAAGCTTTCTTT. Translating it yields CASSYHRVPVSEAFF.

The chain uses TRBV14 and TRBJ2-2; 9 bases are a match to TRBD1. This CDR3 region has 17 residues. Germline CDR1 and CDR2: SGHDN and FVKESK. After removal of 1 base from V and 3 bases from J, the junction contained 6 bases not matched to a gene. The CDR3: CASSQANRGRHTGELFF. The CDR3 DNA reads TGTGCCAGCAGCCAAGCAAACAGGGGGCGTCACACCGGGGAGCTGTTTTTT.

A few counts support this clone. The identical CDR3 is also encoded by other nucleotide sequences in the sample. V usage is TRBV5-1 and J usage is TRBJ2-1, with D possibly being TRBD1 (6 bases). Trimming took 0 bases from V and 2 from J, leaving 9 bases between them. This CDR3 is built from 15 residues. CDR1 SGHRS and CDR2 YFSETQ come from the germline V gene. This chain's CDR3 is CASSLAGETYNEQFF. CDR3 bases: TGCGCCAGCAGCTTGGCAGGGGAGACCTACAATGAGCAGTTCTTC.

DNA for the CDR3: TGTGCCTGGAGTGAACTGGGGCACGACACTGAAGCTTTCTTT. It translates to CAWSELGHDTEAFF. The chain employs TRBV30 and TRBJ1-1; a possible D gene is TRBD1 (5 bases). There are 14 residues in the CDR3. Germline V lookup: CDR1 GTSNPN, CDR2 SVGIG (reference sequence). The V and J ends lost 1 base and 3 bases respectively, with 12 bases between them. The full variable domain, with the rest looked up from reference TRBV30 and TRBJ1-1, is SQTIHQWPATLVQPVGSPLSLECTVEGTSNPNLYWYRQAAGRGLQLLFYSVGIGQISSEVPQNLSASRPQDRQFILSSKKLLLSDSGFYLCAWSELGHDTEAFFGQGTRLTVV.

The rearrangement uses TRBV19 and TRBJ2-1; 8 bases align to TRBD2. The V gene's germline CDR1 is LNHDA and CDR2 SQIVND (reference sequence). J lost 5 bases, V lost 6 bases, and 9 bases had no gene match. The CDR3 has 15 residues. CDR3 in DNA: TGTGCCAGTAGCTCTATAGCGGGGCAGAACAATGAGCAGTTCTTC. This encodes CASSSIAGQNNEQFF.

The V call is TRBV19, the J call TRBJ2-7; D gene uncertain. Germline V gene sequence: CDR1 LNHDA, CDR2 SQIVND (reference sequence). This CDR3 spans 13 amino acids. V lost 3 bases and J lost 0, with 6 bases in between. Here the CDR3 reads CASSIGTSYEQYF. CDR3 DNA: TGTGCCAGTAGTATTGGCACCTCCTACGAGCAGTACTTC.

Concerning this clone itself: The sample contains more than one DNA sequence encoding this CDR3. The rearrangement links TRBV5-1 to TRBJ2-3, with D hard to call. V lost 4 bases, J lost 2 bases, and 5 bases lay in between. The CDR3 is 12 residues long. Germline CDR1 SGHRS, CDR2 YFSETQ. DNA for the CDR3: TGCGCCAGCAGCCTCCCCACAGATACGCAGTATTTT. Translating it yields CASSLPTDTQYF.

V usage is TRBV3-1 (or the pseudogene TRBV3-2) and J usage is TRBJ2-3; 8 bases are a match to TRBD2. Germline V gene lookup returns CDR1 LGHDT and CDR2 YNNKEL (reference sequence). The CDR3 consists of 14 residues. V shed 4 bases and J 4 bases; nucleotides not matched to a gene: 4. For the CDR3, the DNA is TGTGCCAGCAGCCCGGGGGGGGGCGCAGATACGCAGTATTTT. Translated: CASSPGGGADTQYF.

The chain recombines TRBV5-6 with TRBJ2-3; D perhaps matches TRBD1 (5 bases). With 0 bases removed from V and 5 bases from J, the gap between germline ends came to 13 bases. CDR1 is SGHDT and CDR2 is YYEEEE in the germline V gene. CDR3 length equals 15 residues. Here the CDR3 DNA reads TGTGCCAGCAGCTTGGGGGCAGGGTCGAGAGATACGCAGTATTTT. This codes for CASSLGAGSRDTQYF.

This chain connects TRBV3-1 (or the pseudogene TRBV3-2) to TRBJ2-1; 8 positions agree with TRBD2. The CDR3 extends over 15 amino acids. CDR1 and CDR2 from the germline V gene are LGHDT and YNNKEL (reference sequence). Unmatched junction bases numbered 6, after V lost 4 bases and J lost 4 bases. The CDR3 nucleotides are TGTGCCAGCAGCCCTAATAGCGGGGAGTACAATGAGCAGTTCTTC. Protein product: CASSPNSGEYNEQFF.

This chain connects TRBV6-5 to TRBJ2-5; D uncertain. V lost 0 bases to trimming and J lost 7 bases, with 6 bases between them. Germline assignment: CDR1 MNHEY and CDR2 SVGAGI. The CDR3 consists of 12 residues. The CDR3 region is CASSYSFGTQYF. DNA for the CDR3: TGTGCCAGCAGTTACTCGTTCGGGACCCAGTACTTC.

The chain couples TRBV12-3 or TRBV12-4 to TRBJ1-3; perhaps TRBD1 as D (6 bases). V lost 0 bases and J lost 8, with 8 bases in between. The CDR3 loop spans 13 amino acids. In DNA form, the CDR3 reads TGTGCCAGCAGTTTAGCAGGGGGTCACACCATATATTTT. Translating it yields CASSLAGGHTIYF.

The rearrangement links TRBV18 to TRBJ1-2, with 8 bases matching TRBD1. J lost 3 bases, V lost 3 bases, and 0 bases had no gene match. Germline CDR1 is KGHSH and CDR2 is LQKENI. The CDR3 extends over 13 amino acids. The CDR3 nucleotides read TGTGCCAGCTCACCGACAGGGGACTATGGCTACACCTTC. Its protein product is CASSPTGDYGYTF.

V and J are TRBV7-3 and TRBJ2-1, with 10 bases lining up with TRBD2. The germline V gene has CDR1 SGHTA and CDR2 FQGTGA. Trimming took 4 bases from V and 4 from J; bases not matched to a gene: 7. The CDR3 spans 16 residues. The CDR3 sequence: CASSSTGTSAYNEQFF. For the CDR3, the DNA is TGTGCCAGCAGCTCAACCGGGACTAGCGCGTACAATGAGCAGTTCTTC.

The chain employs TRBV14 and TRBJ2-1; D is perhaps TRBD1 (6 bases). Germline assignment: CDR1 SGHDN and CDR2 FVKESK. Trimming stripped 4 bases from V and 5 bases from J, with 15 bases between. The CDR3 has 15 amino acids. The CDR3 reads CASSRPGTSNNEQFF. CDR3 nucleotides: TGTGCCAGCAGCCGCCCCGGGACATCCAACAATGAGCAGTTCTTC.

This chain uses TRBV5-4 with TRBJ2-1; D might be TRBD2 (6 bases). The CDR3 totals 16 residues. The germline gives CDR1 SGHNT, CDR2 YYREEE (reference sequence). Trimming left V 1 base short and J 8 bases short, with 19 bases between. The CDR3 protein is CASSLPLGGGKDEQFF. The CDR3 DNA reads TGTGCCAGCAGCTTGCCCTTGGGCGGAGGGAAAGATGAGCAGTTCTTC. The whole variable domain, remainder taken from reference TRBV5-4 and TRBJ2-1, is ETGVTQSPTHLIKTRGQQVTLRCSSQSGHNTVSWYQQALGQGPQFIFQYYREEENGRGNFPPRFSGLQFPNYSSELNVNALELDDSALYLCASSLPLGGGKDEQFFGPGTRLTVL.

This chain uses TRBV18 with TRBJ2-2; no firm D call. Looked up from germline, CDR1 is KGHSH and CDR2 is LQKENI. Trimming took off 5 bases at V and 2 bases at J, with 15 bases between the two ends. The CDR3 is 16 amino acids. In nucleotides, the CDR3 is TGTGCCAGCTCAGATCACGGTTTTTCAAACACCGGGGAGCTGTTTTTT. Translating it yields CASSDHGFSNTGELFF.

The chain uses TRBV19 and TRBJ2-2; the match to TRBD1 covers 7 bases. CDR3 length: 15 residues. The V gene end was trimmed by 6 bases and the J gene end by 6 bases; junction bases not matched to a gene: 10. Germline values: CDR1 LNHDA, CDR2 SQIVND (reference sequence). The CDR3 DNA follows: TGTGCCAGTAGCCCGACAGGGATAGGAGCCGGGGAGCTGTTTTTT. Amino acids: CASSPTGIGAGELFF.